This T cell receptor beta chain appears in the sequencing data of a study of shared clonotypes between healthy human individuals. Study findings and constraints: Specimens sampled were limited to blood, with tissue repertoires likely differing. Larger estimated richness was generally recorded for naive subsets relative to memory subsets. What rarefaction showed was incomplete sorted-subset sequencing despite large depth.

TCRdb's copy holds only in-frame clones and misses some; the assay was immunoSEQ multiplex PCR. This sample has 650,000 to 750,000 clones, with 72% found just once. In its sample, this clone was seen many times. Antigen: not known. The CDR3 sequence is 13 residues long. Germline assignment: CDR1 MDHEN and CDR2 SYDVKM. V lost 6 bases and J lost 5; bases outside the gene matches: 6. The TCR originated in a woman between 25 and 40 years old in good health. Sequenced material: memory CD4+ T cells sorted from blood. Subset in this sample: CD45RA-negative fraction. The chain has TRBV28 and TRBJ1-2; 7 bases align to TRBD1. CDR3 loop: CASRRETGYGYTF. CDR3 nucleotides: TGTGCCAGCAGACGAGAGACAGGGTATGGCTACACCTTC.